This T cell receptor beta chain was recorded in a study of CD4+ T cells in melanoma. Points from the study as a whole: CD8+ T cell, macrophage and B cell function reportedly correlated with neoantigen-specific CD4+ T cells.

V was clipped by 1 base and J by 3 bases; unmatched bases: 8. This CDR3 is 16 amino acids long. The germline V gene encodes CDR1 MNHEY and CDR2 SMNVEV (reference sequence). Assay: immunoSEQ multiplex PCR; the TCRdb copy retains only in-frame clones and omits some. The sample lists more than 10,000 clones, roughly two thirds occurring once. Points on this clone: What it recognizes is unknown.

The sample was cells from a culture (not recorded whether cultured in vitro). This TCR was recovered from a human donor with melanoma. The genes are TRBV27 and TRBJ2-7, with TRBD1 identical over 8 bases. CDR3 sequence reads: CASSLFRDRPGYEQYF. CDR3 nucleotide sequence: TGTGCCAGCAGTTTATTTAGGGACAGGCCTGGCTACGAGCAGTACTTC.